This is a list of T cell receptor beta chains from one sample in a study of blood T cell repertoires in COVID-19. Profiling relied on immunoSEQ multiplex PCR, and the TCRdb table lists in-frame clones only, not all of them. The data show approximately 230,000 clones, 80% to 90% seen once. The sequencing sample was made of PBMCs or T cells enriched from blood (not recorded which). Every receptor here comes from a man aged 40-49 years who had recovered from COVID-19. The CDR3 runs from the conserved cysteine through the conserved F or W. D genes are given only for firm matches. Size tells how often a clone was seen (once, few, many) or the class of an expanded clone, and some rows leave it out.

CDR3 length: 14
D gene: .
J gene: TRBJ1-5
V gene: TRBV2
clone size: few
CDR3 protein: CASSGQNSNQPQHF
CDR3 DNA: TGTGCCAGCAGCGGACAGAATAGCAATCAGCCCCAGCATTTT

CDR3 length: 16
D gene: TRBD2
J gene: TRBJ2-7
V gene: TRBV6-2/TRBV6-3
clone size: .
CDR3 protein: CASSYDSGRDPYEQYF
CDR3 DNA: TGTGCCAGCAGTTACGATAGCGGGAGGGACCCCTACGAGCAGTACTTC

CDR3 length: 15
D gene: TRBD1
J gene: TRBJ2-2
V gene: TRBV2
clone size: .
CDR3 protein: CASSGGTGSTGELFF
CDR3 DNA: TGTGCCAGCAGTGGAGGGACAGGGAGCACCGGGGAGCTGTTTTTT

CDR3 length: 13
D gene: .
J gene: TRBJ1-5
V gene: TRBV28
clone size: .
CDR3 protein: CASSLGEGQPQHF
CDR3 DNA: TGTGCCAGCAGCCTAGGGGAGGGCCAGCCCCAGCATTTT

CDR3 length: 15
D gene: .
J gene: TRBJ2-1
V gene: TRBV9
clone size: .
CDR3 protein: CASSVGLGGGNEQFF
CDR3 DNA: TGTGCCAGCAGCGTAGGTTTGGGGGGTGGGAATGAGCAGTTCTTC

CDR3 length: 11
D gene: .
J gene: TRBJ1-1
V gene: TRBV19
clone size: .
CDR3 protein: CATLSQGRTFF
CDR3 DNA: TGTGCGACTTTATCGCAGGGTAGAACTTTCTTT

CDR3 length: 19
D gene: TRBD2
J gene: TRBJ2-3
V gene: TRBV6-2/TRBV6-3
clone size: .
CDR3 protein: CASSYPLTSGVSLLDTQYF
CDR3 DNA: TGTGCCAGCAGTTACCCCCTTACTAGCGGGGTATCCTTGTTAGATACGCAGTATTTT

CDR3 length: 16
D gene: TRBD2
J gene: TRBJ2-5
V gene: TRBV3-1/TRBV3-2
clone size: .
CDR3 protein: CASARGLAGIQETQYF
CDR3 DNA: TGTGCCAGCGCCCGTGGACTAGCGGGTATCCAAGAGACCCAGTACTTC

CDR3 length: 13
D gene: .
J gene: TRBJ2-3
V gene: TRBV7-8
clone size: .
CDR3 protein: CASSLSVEDTQYF
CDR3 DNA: TGTGCCAGCAGCTTAAGCGTTGAGGATACGCAGTATTTT

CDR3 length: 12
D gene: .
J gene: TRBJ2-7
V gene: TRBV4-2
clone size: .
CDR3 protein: CASSQPSYEQYF
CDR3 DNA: TGTGCCAGCAGCCAGCCGAGCTACGAGCAGTACTTC

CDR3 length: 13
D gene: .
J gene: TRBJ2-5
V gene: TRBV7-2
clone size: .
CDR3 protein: CASSRRGRETQYF
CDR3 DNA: TGTGCCAGCAGTCGTCGCGGCCGAGAGACCCAGTACTTC

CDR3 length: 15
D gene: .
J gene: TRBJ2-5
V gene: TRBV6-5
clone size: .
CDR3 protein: CASLKSWTAQETQYF
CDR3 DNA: TGTGCCAGCCTAAAATCCTGGACAGCCCAAGAGACCCAGTACTTC

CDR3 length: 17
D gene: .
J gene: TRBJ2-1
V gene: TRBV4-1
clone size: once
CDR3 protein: CASSQLPGGLTGNEQFF
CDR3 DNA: TGCGCCAGCAGCCAGCTGCCCGGGGGGCTGACGGGTAATGAGCAGTTCTTC

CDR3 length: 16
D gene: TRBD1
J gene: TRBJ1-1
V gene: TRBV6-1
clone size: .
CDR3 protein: CASSGGQGGDGTEAFF
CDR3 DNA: TGTGCCAGCAGTGGGGGACAGGGAGGAGATGGCACTGAAGCTTTCTTT

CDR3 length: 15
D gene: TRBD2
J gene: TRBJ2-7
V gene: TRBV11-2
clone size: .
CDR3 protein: CASSPGLAGTYEQYF
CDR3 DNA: TGTGCCAGCAGCCCGGGCCTAGCGGGAACCTACGAGCAGTACTTC

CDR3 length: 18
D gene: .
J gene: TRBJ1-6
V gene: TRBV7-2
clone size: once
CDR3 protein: CASSLWTNQGWGESPLHF
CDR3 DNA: TGTGCCAGCAGCTTATGGACAAATCAAGGCTGGGGGGAATCACCCCTCCACTTT

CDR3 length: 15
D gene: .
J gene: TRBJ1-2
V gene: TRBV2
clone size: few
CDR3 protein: CASVTADGANYGYTF
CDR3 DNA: TGTGCCAGCGTTACAGCGGACGGAGCTAACTATGGCTACACCTTC

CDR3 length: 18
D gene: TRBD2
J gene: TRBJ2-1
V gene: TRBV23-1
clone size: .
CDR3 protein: CASSQSTSGPLSYNEQFF
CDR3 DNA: TGCGCCAGCAGTCAATCGACTAGCGGGCCTCTCTCCTACAATGAGCAGTTCTTC

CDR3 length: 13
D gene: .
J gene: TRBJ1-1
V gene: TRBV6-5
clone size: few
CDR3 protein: CASSFGQLFEAFF
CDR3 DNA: TGTGCCAGCAGTTTCGGACAGTTGTTCGAAGCTTTCTTT

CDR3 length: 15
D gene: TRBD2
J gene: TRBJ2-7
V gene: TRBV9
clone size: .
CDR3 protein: CASSPRSGGPLEQYF
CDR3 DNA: TGTGCCAGCAGCCCTCGTAGCGGGGGTCCCCTGGAGCAGTACTTC

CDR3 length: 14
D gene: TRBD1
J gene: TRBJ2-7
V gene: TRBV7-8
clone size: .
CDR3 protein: CASSSRDRVHEQYF
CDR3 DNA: TGTGCCAGCAGCTCCCGGGACAGGGTCCACGAGCAGTACTTC

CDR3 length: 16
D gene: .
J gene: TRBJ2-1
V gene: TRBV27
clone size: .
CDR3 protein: CATQGDFERSYNEQFF
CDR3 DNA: TGTGCCACCCAGGGGGACTTCGAACGCTCCTACAATGAGCAGTTCTTC

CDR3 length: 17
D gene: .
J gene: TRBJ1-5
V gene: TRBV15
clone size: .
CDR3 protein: CATSRGLGVDSNQPQHF
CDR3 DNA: TGTGCCACCAGCAGAGGATTAGGGGTCGATAGCAATCAGCCCCAGCATTTT

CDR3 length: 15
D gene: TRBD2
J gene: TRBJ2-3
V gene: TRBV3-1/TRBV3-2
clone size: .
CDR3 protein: CASSLSGGAEDTQYF
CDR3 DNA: TGTGCCAGCAGCCTTAGCGGGGGGGCGGAAGATACGCAGTATTTT

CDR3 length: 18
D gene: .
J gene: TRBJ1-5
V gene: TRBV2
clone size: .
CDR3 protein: CASSESAAGTYSNQPQHF
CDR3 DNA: TGTGCCAGCAGTGAATCCGCGGCGGGGACCTATAGCAATCAGCCCCAGCATTTT

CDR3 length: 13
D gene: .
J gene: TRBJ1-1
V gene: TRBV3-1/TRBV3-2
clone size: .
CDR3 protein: CASSQTKEGMAFF
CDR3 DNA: TGTGCCAGCAGCCAGACGAAGGAGGGAATGGCTTTCTTT

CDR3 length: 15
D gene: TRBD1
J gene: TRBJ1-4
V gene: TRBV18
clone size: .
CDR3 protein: CASSPDGQGVEKLFF
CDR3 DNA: TGTGCCAGCTCACCCGATGGACAGGGGGTTGAAAAACTGTTTTTT

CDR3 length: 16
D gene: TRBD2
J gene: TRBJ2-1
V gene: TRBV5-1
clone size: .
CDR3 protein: CASSVTSQSSYNEQFF
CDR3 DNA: TGCGCCAGCAGCGTGACTAGCCAGAGCTCCTACAATGAGCAGTTCTTC

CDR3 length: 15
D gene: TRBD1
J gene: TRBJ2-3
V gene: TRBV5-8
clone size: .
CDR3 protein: CACPAQGVYTDTQYF
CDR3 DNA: TGTGCCTGCCCAGCACAGGGGGTCTATACAGATACGCAGTATTTT

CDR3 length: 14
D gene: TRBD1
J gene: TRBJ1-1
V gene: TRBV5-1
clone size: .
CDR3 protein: CASSLGQEGTEAFF
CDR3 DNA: TGCGCCAGCAGCTTAGGACAGGAGGGCACTGAAGCTTTCTTT

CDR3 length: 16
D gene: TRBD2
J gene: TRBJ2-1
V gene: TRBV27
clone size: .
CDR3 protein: CASKNRPGLAMTEQFF
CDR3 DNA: TGTGCCAGCAAAAACAGACCGGGACTAGCTATGACTGAGCAGTTCTTC

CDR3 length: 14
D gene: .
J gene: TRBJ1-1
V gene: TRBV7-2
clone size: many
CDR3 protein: CASSVQGGLMEAFF
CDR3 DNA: TGTGCCAGCAGCGTCCAGGGAGGTCTTATGGAAGCTTTCTTT

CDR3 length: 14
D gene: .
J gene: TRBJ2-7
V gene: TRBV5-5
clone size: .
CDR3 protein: CASRRGGGSYEQYF
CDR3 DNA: TGTGCCAGCAGAAGGGGGGGCGGTAGCTACGAGCAGTACTTC

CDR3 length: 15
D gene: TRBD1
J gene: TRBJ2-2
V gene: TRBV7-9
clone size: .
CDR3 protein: CASTLTGFGTGELFF
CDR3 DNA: TGTGCCAGCACCCTGACAGGGTTCGGCACCGGGGAGCTGTTTTTT

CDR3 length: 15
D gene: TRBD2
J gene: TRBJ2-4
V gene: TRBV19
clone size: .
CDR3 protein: CASSQAGGSKNIQYF
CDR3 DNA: TGTGCCAGTAGTCAAGCGGGAGGGTCAAAAAACATTCAGTACTTC

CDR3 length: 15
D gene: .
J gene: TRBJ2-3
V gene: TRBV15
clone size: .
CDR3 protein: CATSPVGGGADTQYF
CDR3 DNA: TGTGCCACCTCCCCTGTAGGGGGGGGTGCAGATACGCAGTATTTT

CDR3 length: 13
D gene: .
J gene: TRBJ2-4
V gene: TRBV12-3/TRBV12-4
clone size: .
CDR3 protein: CPQRGLAKNIQYF
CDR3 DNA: TGTCCCCAGAGGGGGTTAGCCAAAAACATTCAGTACTTC

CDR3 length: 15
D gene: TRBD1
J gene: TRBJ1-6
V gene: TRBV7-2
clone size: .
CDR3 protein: CASSLNRGYNSPLHF
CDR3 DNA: TGTGCCAGCAGCTTAAACAGGGGTTATAATTCACCCCTCCACTTT

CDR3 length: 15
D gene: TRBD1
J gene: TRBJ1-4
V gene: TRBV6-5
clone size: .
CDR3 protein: CASRTPGQGPEKLFF
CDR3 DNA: TGTGCCAGCAGAACTCCGGGACAGGGACCCGAAAAACTGTTTTTT

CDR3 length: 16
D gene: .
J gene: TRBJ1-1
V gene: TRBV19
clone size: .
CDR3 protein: CASSIVGEVLNTEAFF
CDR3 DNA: TGTGCCAGTAGTATAGTCGGGGAGGTTTTGAACACTGAAGCTTTCTTT

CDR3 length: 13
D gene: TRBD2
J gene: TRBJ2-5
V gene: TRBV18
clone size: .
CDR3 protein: CASTGGLGETQYF
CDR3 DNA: TGTGCCAGCACCGGGGGGTTGGGAGAGACCCAGTACTTC

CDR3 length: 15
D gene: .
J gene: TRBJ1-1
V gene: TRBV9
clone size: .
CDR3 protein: CASSVGADRNTEAFF
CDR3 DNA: TGTGCCAGCAGCGTAGGGGCAGATAGAAACACTGAAGCTTTCTTT

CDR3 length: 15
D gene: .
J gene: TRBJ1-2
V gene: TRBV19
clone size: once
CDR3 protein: CASSIGGTPASGYTF
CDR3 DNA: TGTGCCAGTAGTATAGGGGGCACGCCTGCATCTGGCTACACCTTC

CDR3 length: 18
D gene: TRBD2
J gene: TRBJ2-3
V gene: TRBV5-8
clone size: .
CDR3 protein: CASSLARLAGDHTDTQYF
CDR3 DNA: TGTGCCAGCAGCTTGGCACGACTAGCGGGGGACCACACAGATACGCAGTATTTT

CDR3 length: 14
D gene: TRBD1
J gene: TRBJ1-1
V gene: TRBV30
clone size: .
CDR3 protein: CAWVPSLRGPEAFF
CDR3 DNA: TGTGCCTGGGTCCCCAGCTTGAGGGGGCCTGAAGCTTTCTTT

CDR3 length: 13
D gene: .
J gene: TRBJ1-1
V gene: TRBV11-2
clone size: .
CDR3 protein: CASSPPGNTEAFF
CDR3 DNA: TGTGCCAGCAGTCCTCCGGGGAACACTGAAGCTTTCTTT

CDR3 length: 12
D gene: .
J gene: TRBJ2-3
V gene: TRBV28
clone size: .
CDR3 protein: CASSLYLETQYF
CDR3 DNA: TGTGCCAGCAGTTTATACCTCGAGACGCAGTATTTT